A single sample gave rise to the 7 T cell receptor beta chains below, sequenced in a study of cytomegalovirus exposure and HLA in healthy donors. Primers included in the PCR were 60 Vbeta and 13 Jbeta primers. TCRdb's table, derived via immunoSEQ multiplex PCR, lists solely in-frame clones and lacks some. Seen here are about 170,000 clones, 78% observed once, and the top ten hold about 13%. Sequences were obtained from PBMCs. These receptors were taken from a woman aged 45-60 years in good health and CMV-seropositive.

The CDR3 loop is CASSFWEYNEQFF. CDR3 coding DNA: TGTGCCAGCAGCTTCTGGGAGTACAATGAGCAGTTCTTC. This sequence joins TRBV5-8 and TRBJ2-1; D perhaps matches TRBD2 (5 bases). The V gene's germline CDR1 is SGHTS and CDR2 YDEGEE. The ends were cut back, 2 bases at V and 4 bases at J, with 7 bases in the middle. This CDR3 has 13 amino acids.

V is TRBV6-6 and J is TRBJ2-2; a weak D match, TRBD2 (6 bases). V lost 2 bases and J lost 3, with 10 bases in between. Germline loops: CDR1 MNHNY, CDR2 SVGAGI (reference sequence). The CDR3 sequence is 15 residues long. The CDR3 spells CASSYTSFDTGELFF. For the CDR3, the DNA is TGTGCCAGCAGTTACACTAGCTTTGACACCGGGGAGCTGTTTTTT.

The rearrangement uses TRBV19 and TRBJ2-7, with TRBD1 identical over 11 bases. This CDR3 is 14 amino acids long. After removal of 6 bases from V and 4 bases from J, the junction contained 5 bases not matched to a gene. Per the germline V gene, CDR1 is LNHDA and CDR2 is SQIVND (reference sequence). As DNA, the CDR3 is TGTGCCAGTAGCTGGGACAGGGGGTCATACGAGCAGTACTTC. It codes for CASSWDRGSYEQYF.

Here the CDR3 reads CATSYRSGANTGELFF. For the CDR3, the DNA is TGTGCCACCAGCTATAGGAGCGGGGCAAACACCGGGGAGCTGTTTTTT. The chain recombines TRBV15 with TRBJ2-2, with 7 bases matching TRBD2. The V segment lost 5 bases and the J segment 2 bases; nucleotides outside the gene matches: 8. This CDR3 is 16 amino acids long. Germline CDR1 and CDR2: LNHNV and YYDKDF (reference sequence).

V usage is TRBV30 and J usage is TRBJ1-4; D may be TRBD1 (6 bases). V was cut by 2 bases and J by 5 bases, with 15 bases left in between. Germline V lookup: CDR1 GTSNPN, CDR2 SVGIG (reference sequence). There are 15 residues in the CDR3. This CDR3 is CAWSPRVGANEKLFF. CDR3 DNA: TGTGCCTGGAGTCCACGTGTGGGGGCGAATGAAAAACTGTTTTTT. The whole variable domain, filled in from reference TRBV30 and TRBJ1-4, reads SQTIHQWPATLVQPVGSPLSLECTVEGTSNPNLYWYRQAAGRGLQLLFYSVGIGQISSEVPQNLSASRPQDRQFILSSKKLLLSDSGFYLCAWSPRVGANEKLFFGSGTQLSVL.

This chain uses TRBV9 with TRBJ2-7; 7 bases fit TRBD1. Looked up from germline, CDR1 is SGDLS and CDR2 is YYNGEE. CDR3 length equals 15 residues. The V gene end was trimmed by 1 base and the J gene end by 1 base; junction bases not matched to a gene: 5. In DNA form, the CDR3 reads TGTGCCAGCAGCGTACACCGGGACAGTTCCTACGAGCAGTACTTC. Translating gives CASSVHRDSSYEQYF.

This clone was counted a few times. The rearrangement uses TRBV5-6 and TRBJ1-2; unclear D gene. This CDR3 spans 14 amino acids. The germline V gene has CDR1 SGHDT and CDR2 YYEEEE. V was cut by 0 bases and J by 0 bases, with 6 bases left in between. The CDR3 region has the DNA TGTGCCAGCAGCTTGGGCAGTACTAACTATGGCTACACCTTC. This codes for CASSLGSTNYGYTF.